This T cell receptor beta chain appears in the sequencing data of a study of T cells in Graves' hyperthyroidism and ophthalmopathy. Study results and caveats: Stable hyperthyroidism and ophthalmopathy were separated using 13 V-J signatures.

Diagnoses were established using clinical symptoms, serum thyroxine and TRAb, thyroid ultrasound and orbital computed tomography. Fresh peripheral blood, under 13 ml, was the source of the PBMCs. This clonotype was found many times. The antigen remains unidentified. Using RNA transcripts as the source, TCR beta CDR3 regions were amplified. HTBI primers were the set used in a first-round RT-PCR of the TCR CDR3. MiXCR, run by TCRdb on the multiplex PCR reads, gives a single entry per CDR3 protein. There are about 270,000 distinct CDR3 sequences in the sample; roughly 22% occur only once, and around 64% lies in the top ten. The TCR originated in a man aged 25 to 40 with Graves' ophthalmopathy. What was sequenced was blood.

DNA for the CDR3: TGTGCCAGCAGTCCCGGGACTAGCACTTCCTACGAGCAGTACTTC. Protein sequence: CASSPGTSTSYEQYF. J is TRBJ2-7 and V is TRBV6-1, with 9 nucleotides matching TRBD2. Germline assignment: CDR1 MNHNS and CDR2 SASEGT. V lost 5 bases and J lost 1; bases outside the gene matches: 6. The CDR3 contains 15 residues.